The 9 T cell receptor beta chains below were found in one sample sequenced in a study of blood T cell repertoires in COVID-19. Clones were read by immunoSEQ multiplex PCR, and TCRdb kept only the in-frame ones, dropping some. Among over 150,000 clones listed, 84% were seen once. Sequencing was carried out using peripheral blood. The receptor set was obtained from a man between 18 and 35 years old with active or convalescent COVID-19.

This chain joins TRBV10-1 and TRBJ2-7; D uncertain. The CDR3 extends over 13 amino acids. V lost 0 bases and J lost 2, with 5 bases in between. Germline assignment: CDR1 WNHNN and CDR2 SYGVQD (reference sequence). Written as DNA, the CDR3 is TGCGCCAGCAGTGAGTCGACAACCTACGAGCAGTACTTC. Encoded protein: CASSESTTYEQYF.

The chain joins TRBV28 to TRBJ2-4, with TRBD1 as a possible D gene (5 bases). V was clipped by 1 base and J by 2 bases, with 9 bases between them. Germline assignment: CDR1 MDHEN and CDR2 SYDVKM. This CDR3 spans 15 amino acids. The CDR3 DNA sequence: TGTGCCAGCAGTTTATTTCAGGGCCCCAAAAACATTCAGTACTTC. This encodes CASSLFQGPKNIQYF.

The genes are TRBV3-1 (or the pseudogene TRBV3-2) and TRBJ2-7; 15 bases are shared with TRBD2. This CDR3 has 15 residues. V shed 8 bases and J 2 bases; nucleotides not matched to a gene: 4. Germline CDR1 LGHDT, CDR2 YNNKEL (reference sequence). The CDR3, as DNA: TGTGCCAGCGGACTAGCGGGAGGGCCCCCCTACGAGCAGTACTTC. This sequence encodes CASGLAGGPPYEQYF.

V is TRBV7-2 and J is TRBJ2-1, with D perhaps TRBD2 (6 bases). CDR1 SGHTA and CDR2 FQGNSA come from the germline V gene. This CDR3 has 14 residues. V lost 0 bases to trimming and J lost 7 bases, with 10 bases between them. DNA of the CDR3: TGTGCCAGCAGCTTAGCGGGAGGAGGGAATGAGCAGTTCTTC. This sequence encodes CASSLAGGGNEQFF. The full variable domain, rest sourced from reference TRBV7-2 and TRBJ2-1, is GAGVSQSPSNKVTEKGKDVELRCDPISGHTALYWYRQSLGQGLEFLIYFQGNSAPDKSGLPSDRFSAERTGGSVSTLTIQRTQQEDSAVYLCASSLAGGGNEQFFGPGTRLTVL.

CDR3 region: CASSLGGFTDTQYF. CDR3 DNA sequence: TGTGCCAGCAGCTTGGGGGGATTTACAGATACGCAGTATTTT. The rearrangement links TRBV13 to TRBJ2-3, with D possibly being TRBD2 (6 bases). The CDR3 totals 14 residues. Germline V gene sequence: CDR1 PRHDT, CDR2 FYEKMQ (reference sequence). Between the trimmed V and J ends, which lost 3 bases and 3 bases, there was a span of 10 bases.

This clone was seen just once. The chain joins TRBV18 to TRBJ2-7; no clear D. Trimming took off 4 bases at V and 3 bases at J, with 19 bases between the two ends. The CDR3 spans 16 residues. Germline-derived CDR1 and CDR2 are KGHSH and LQKENI. This CDR3 reads CASSLPEVDGNYEQYF. The CDR3 coding sequence is TGTGCCAGCTCACTTCCCGAGGTTGACGGTAACTACGAGCAGTACTTC.

Only one count was recorded for this clone. The chain combines TRBV18 with TRBJ1-6; 7 bases map to TRBD1. V was pared by 10 bases and J by 6 bases, with 6 bases of the junction left unmatched. CDR1 and CDR2 from the germline V gene are KGHSH and LQKENI. This CDR3 region has 13 residues. The CDR3 loop reads CATRTGLNSPLHF. CDR3 bases: TGTGCCACAAGGACAGGACTTAATTCACCCCTCCACTTT.

CDR3 amino acids: CASRPGGFQPQHF. The CDR3 DNA follows: TGTGCCAGCAGACCTGGAGGGTTTCAGCCCCAGCATTTT. The rearrangement joins TRBV2 to TRBJ1-5, with no clear D. This CDR3 is built from 13 residues. Trimming pared 6 bases from V and 6 bases from J, leaving 12 bases between. The V gene's germline CDR1 is SNHLY and CDR2 FYNNEI.

V usage is TRBV6-5 and J usage is TRBJ2-1, with 12 positions matching TRBD1. Looked up from germline, CDR1 is MNHEY and CDR2 is SVGAGI. This CDR3 has 16 residues. After removal of 0 bases from V and 6 bases from J, the junction contained 3 bases not matched to a gene. Here the CDR3 DNA reads TGTGCCAGCAGTTACTCAGGGGGACAGGGGGCCAATGAGCAGTTCTTC. Its protein is CASSYSGGQGANEQFF.